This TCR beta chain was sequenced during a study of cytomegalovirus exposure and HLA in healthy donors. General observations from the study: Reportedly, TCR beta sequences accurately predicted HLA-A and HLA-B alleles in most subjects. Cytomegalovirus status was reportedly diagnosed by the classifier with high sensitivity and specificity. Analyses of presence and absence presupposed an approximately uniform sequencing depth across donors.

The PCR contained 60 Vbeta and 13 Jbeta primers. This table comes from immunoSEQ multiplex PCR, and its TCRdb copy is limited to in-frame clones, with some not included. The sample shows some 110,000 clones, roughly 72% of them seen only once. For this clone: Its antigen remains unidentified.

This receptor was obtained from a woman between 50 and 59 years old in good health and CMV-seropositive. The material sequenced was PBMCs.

The CDR3 reads CASSTAGYSGNTIYF. Written as DNA, the CDR3 is TGTGCCAGCAGCACAGCGGGGTACTCTGGAAACACCATATATTTT. V gene TRBV9 combines with J gene TRBJ1-3; D is unclear. The CDR3 is 15 residues long. The germline CDR1 and CDR2 sequences are SGDLS and YYNGEE. V was cut by 4 bases and J by 0 bases, with 11 bases left in between.